These 5 T cell receptor beta chains originate from one sample sequenced in a study of regulatory T cells in long-lasting Graves disease. Researchers made TCR beta libraries by using iRepertoire HTBI primers and running Arm-PCR on CDR3 regions. TCRdb reanalysed the multiplex PCR reads using MiXCR and keeps one entry per CDR3 protein. The table includes about 430,000 distinct CDR3 sequences, about 15% detected once. The sample's time point: newly diagnosed GD, antithyroid drugs for less than 3 months. With RNA extracted from PBMCs as input, the TCR library was made. These data are also associated with another study on T cells in Graves' hyperthyroidism and ophthalmopathy.

Source: peripheral blood mononuclear cells (PBMCs), taken at new diagnosis, from a patient treated with antithyroid drugs. These receptors all stem from a woman in her thirties or forties with Graves disease.

This clonotype was observed many times. The CDR3 is CASSLEGQGAGEQYF. The CDR3, as DNA: TGCGCCAGCAGCTTGGAAGGACAGGGGGCAGGTGAGCAGTACTTC. The chain uses TRBV5-1 and TRBJ2-7; 11 bases line up with TRBD1. CDR1 is SGHRS, CDR2 YFSETQ, per germline. V lost 0 bases and J lost 7; bases outside the gene matches: 6. This CDR3 region has 15 residues.

Ten or more counts support this clonotype. The J gene is TRBJ1-1, the V gene TRBV3-1; 11 bases are a match to TRBD1. Germline lookup yields CDR1 LGHDT and CDR2 YNNKEL (reference sequence). The CDR3 is made up of 17 amino acids. V dropped 3 bases and J dropped 7; count of bases not matched to a gene: 13. The CDR3 sequence: CASSHPGQGVSGNEAFF. The CDR3 nucleotides read TGTGCCAGCAGCCATCCGGGACAGGGGGTTTCCGGTAATGAAGCTTTCTTT.

Only a few counts were recorded for this clonotype. This chain joins TRBV20-1 and TRBJ2-2; 11 positions agree with TRBD2. Germline lookup yields CDR1 DFQATT and CDR2 SNEGSKA (reference sequence). The V gene end was trimmed by 3 bases and the J gene end by 2 bases; junction bases not matched to a gene: 5. The CDR3 sequence is 16 residues long. This chain's CDR3 is CSASRTSGGNTGELFF. CDR3 nucleotides: TGCAGTGCTAGCAGAACTAGCGGGGGCAACACCGGGGAGCTGTTTTTT.

This clonotype was detected ten times or more. This rearrangement joins TRBV6-5 to TRBJ2-5, with 9 bases identical to TRBD2. Looked up from germline, CDR1 is MNHEY and CDR2 is SVGAGI. The CDR3 covers 18 residues. V trimming: 3 bases; J trimming: 5 bases; junction bases outside the gene matches: 16. The CDR3, as DNA: TGTGCCAGCAGTTATCGGACTAGCGCGCTGTTCGTCTGGGAGACCCAGTACTTC. Amino acid sequence: CASSYRTSALFVWETQYF.

This clonotype was seen ten or more times. The chain employs TRBV12-3 or TRBV12-4 and TRBJ1-6, with 8 bases fitting TRBD1. Unmatched junction bases numbered 10, after V lost 6 bases and J lost 9 bases. The CDR3 consists of 15 residues. The CDR3 region is CASRRQGFIVSPLHF. The CDR3 nucleotides are TGTGCCAGCAGGCGACAGGGGTTTATCGTTTCACCCCTCCACTTT.